One and the same sample provided the 5 T cell receptor beta chains below, sequenced in a study of shared clonotypes between healthy human individuals. Data came from immunoSEQ multiplex PCR; TCRdb stores just in-frame clones and leaves some out. The top ten hold approximately 10% of the sample, which has approximately 240,000 clones, 65% seen once. Sequencing was performed on memory CD4+ T cells sorted from blood. As for subset: CD45RA-negative fraction. All receptors derive from a man younger than 45 in good health.

This chain connects TRBV28 to TRBJ2-2; D not resolved. Looked up from germline, CDR1 is MDHEN and CDR2 is SYDVKM. There are 13 residues in the CDR3. V was clipped by 8 bases and J by 3 bases, with 10 bases between them. The CDR3 loop reads CASVRIDTGELFF. As DNA, the CDR3 is TGTGCCAGCGTCAGGATCGACACCGGGGAGCTGTTTTTT.

This clone was observed once. The chain couples TRBV11-2 to TRBJ1-1, with D unclear. There are 15 residues in the CDR3. CDR1 and CDR2 from the germline V gene are SGHAT and FQNNGV. The germline V and J ends were trimmed by 0 bases and 5 bases, with 13 bases remaining between them. The CDR3 loop reads CASSLDRVPRTEAFF. The CDR3 coding sequence is TGTGCCAGCAGCTTAGATAGGGTCCCGCGGACTGAAGCTTTCTTT.

The gene calls are TRBV5-5 and TRBJ2-7; TRBD2 agrees at 8 bases. The CDR3 has 15 residues. Losses at the gene ends were 0 bases for V and 1 base for J; bases not matched to a gene: 3. The germline V gene encodes CDR1 SGHKS and CDR2 YYEKEE (reference sequence). This chain's CDR3 is CASSLVASGSYEQYF. The CDR3 DNA reads as TGTGCCAGCAGCTTGGTTGCTAGCGGGTCCTACGAGCAGTACTTC.

The genes are TRBV19 and TRBJ1-4, with TRBD1 as a possible D gene (5 bases). Germline V gene lookup returns CDR1 LNHDA and CDR2 SQIVND (reference sequence). The germline V and J ends were trimmed by 6 bases and 4 bases, with 9 bases remaining between them. The CDR3 has 13 amino acids. The CDR3 sequence: CASRGRINEKLFF. CDR3 nucleotides: TGTGCCAGTAGGGGACGGATTAATGAAAAACTGTTTTTT.

This clone came up a few times. This chain links TRBV25-1 with TRBJ1-3; TRBD1 is a possible D gene (5 bases). The ends were cut back, 8 bases at V and 2 bases at J, with 10 bases in the middle. The V gene's germline CDR1 is MGHDK and CDR2 SYGVNS. This CDR3 contains 13 residues. DNA for the CDR3: TGTGCCAGCGCAGGGAGCGCTGGAAACACCATATATTTT. Translated: CASAGSAGNTIYF.